This TCR beta chain was documented in a study of OX40 agonist ivuxolimab in advanced cancers. CDR1 and CDR2 (germline): SSHAT, FNYEAQ (reference sequence). V dropped 2 bases and J dropped 9 bases, with 14 bases sitting between them. This CDR3 spans 14 amino acids. This table comes from immunoSEQ multiplex PCR, and its TCRdb copy is limited to in-frame clones, with some not included. Of over 8,000 clones in the sample, around 70% are singletons; the top ten hold about 40%. The chain employs TRBV7-7 and TRBJ2-1, with a tentative D call TRBD2 (6 bases). The sequencing used CD4+ or CD8+ T cells sorted from blood, collected in a trial of the OX40 agonist ivuxolimab. The origin of this receptor is an adult with an advanced solid tumor such as melanoma, head and neck, liver or kidney cancer. CDR3 nucleotide sequence: TGTGCCAGCAGCTTAAGCCCGGGGGATGGTGAGCAGTTCTTC. Translating it yields CASSLSPGDGEQFF.